These T cell receptor beta chains were read from a single sample in a study of PD-1 blockade in classical Hodgkin lymphoma. Measured with immunoSEQ multiplex PCR; TCRdb has only the in-frame clones, and not every one. Among approximately 32,000 clones, 82% were seen once, and the ten largest hold approximately 32%. The sequenced sample was peripheral blood mononuclear cells (PBMCs), obtained at baseline. Receptor source: a human donor with classical Hodgkin lymphoma. CDR3s include the opening cysteine and the closing phenylalanine or tryptophan. A D gene is named only where the DNA matches it firmly. Not all rows give a size; the values are once, few, many and, for expanded clones, a class.

once,TRBJ2-1,TRBD2,TRBV11-3,CASSSRWTSGVENEQFF,TGTGCCAGCAGCTCACGATGGACTAGCGGGGTAGAGAATGAGCAGTTCTTC
-,TRBJ2-3,-,TRBV29-1,CSVEPQGARGDTQYF,TGCAGCGTTGAACCTCAGGGAGCGCGGGGAGATACGCAGTATTTT
-,TRBJ1-3,-,TRBV5-1,CASSGGVTGNTIYF,TGCGCCAGCAGCGGCGGGGTCACTGGAAACACCATATATTTT
-,TRBJ1-2,-,TRBV7-2,CASSLDLNYGYTF,TGTGCCAGCAGCTTAGACCTCAACTATGGCTACACCTTC
-,TRBJ2-7,-,TRBV9,CASSVGAGSYEQYF,TGTGCCAGCAGCGTGGGAGCGGGCTCCTACGAGCAGTACTTC
-,TRBJ2-7,-,TRBV5-1,CASSLGSSNLGYEQYF,TGCGCCAGCAGCTTGGGGTCGTCAAATCTTGGCTACGAGCAGTACTTC
-,TRBJ2-1,-,TRBV7-9,CASSINNEQFF,TGTGCCAGCAGTATAAACAATGAGCAGTTCTTC
-,TRBJ2-7,TRBD2,TRBV19,CASTKTRGGIYEQYF,TGTGCCAGTACCAAAACCCGCGGGGGGATCTACGAGCAGTACTTC
-,TRBJ2-7,-,TRBV5-6,CASRPSVNSYEQYF,TGTGCCAGCAGACCCTCGGTAAACTCCTACGAGCAGTACTTC
-,TRBJ2-2,-,TRBV5-1,CASRYSTVNTGELFF,TGCGCCAGCAGGTACTCGACGGTGAACACCGGGGAGCTGTTTTTT
once,TRBJ1-2,-,TRBV2,CASSEQGDYGYTF,TGTGCCAGCAGTGAACAGGGAGATTATGGCTACACCTTC
-,TRBJ2-5,TRBD2,TRBV7-9,CASSTRRRAGEGGETQYF,TGTGCCAGCAGCACCAGACGCCGTGCGGGGGAGGGAGGGGAGACCCAGTACTTC
-,TRBJ1-2,TRBD1,TRBV7-3,CASSSQGQGAGGYTF,TGTGCCAGCAGCTCCCAGGGGCAGGGGGCTGGGGGCTACACCTTC
-,TRBJ1-1,-,TRBV28,CASSFEGAGTEAFF,TGTGCCAGCAGTTTTGAGGGCGCAGGCACTGAAGCTTTCTTT
-,TRBJ1-2,-,TRBV7-2,CASSLLDVGYTF,TGTGCCAGCAGCTTATTGGACGTTGGCTACACCTTC
-,TRBJ1-6,-,TRBV6-5,CASSLSYNSPLHF,TGTGCCAGCAGTCTTTCCTATAATTCACCCCTCCACTTT
-,TRBJ2-2,-,TRBV19,CASSRDTSNTGELFF,TGTGCCAGTAGTAGGGACACCTCGAACACCGGGGAGCTGTTTTTT
-,TRBJ2-7,-,TRBV10-3,CAISTTVGEQYF,TGTGCCATCAGTACCACCGTAGGGGAGCAGTACTTC
-,TRBJ2-7,-,TRBV29-1,CSAGRGLDYEQYF,TGCAGCGCTGGTCGGGGCCTAGACTACGAGCAGTACTTC
few,TRBJ2-5,TRBD1,TRBV5-1,CASSLGQGGTQYF,TGCGCCAGCAGCTTGGGACAGGGGGGGACCCAGTACTTC
-,TRBJ1-6,TRBD1,TRBV30,CAWSYGTGNPPLHF,TGTGCCTGGAGTTATGGGACAGGGAATCCACCCCTCCACTTT
-,TRBJ1-6,-,TRBV14,CASSQTGSRGSPLHF,TGTGCCAGCAGCCAAACAGGGTCGAGAGGTTCACCCCTCCACTTT
-,TRBJ1-2,-,TRBV7-6,CASSSNTDYGYTF,TGTGCCAGCAGCTCAAACACCGACTATGGCTACACCTTC
-,TRBJ1-5,-,TRBV2,CASSERGNGQPQHF,TGTGCCAGCAGTGAACGGGGGAATGGCCAGCCCCAGCATTTT
-,TRBJ2-5,-,TRBV11-3,CASSLSSSLGQETQYF,TGTGCCAGCAGCTTATCTTCGTCGCTGGGCCAAGAGACCCAGTACTTC
-,TRBJ1-4,-,TRBV6-6,CATRPVIGEKLFF,TGTGCCACCAGACCCGTCATTGGAGAAAAACTGTTTTTT
-,TRBJ2-1,-,TRBV2,CASSEFRANYNEQFF,TGTGCCAGCAGTGAATTTAGAGCAAACTACAATGAGCAGTTCTTC
-,TRBJ2-7,-,TRBV5-1,CASSLSLAGVGEQYF,TGCGCCAGCAGCCTCTCACTAGCAGGGGTAGGAGAGCAGTACTTC
-,TRBJ2-7,-,TRBV10-1,CANISKRASYEQYF,TGCGCCAACATCAGCAAGAGGGCTAGCTACGAGCAGTACTTC
-,TRBJ2-7,-,TRBV7-9,CASSLELRPYEQYF,TGTGCCAGCAGCTTAGAGCTCAGACCCTACGAGCAGTACTTC
-,TRBJ2-1,-,TRBV14,CASSQVRSSPTQFF,TGTGCCAGCAGCCAAGTCCGTAGTAGCCCCACACAGTTCTTC
-,TRBJ1-2,TRBD1,TRBV7-2,CASSLASVTGGPGYTF,TGTGCCAGCAGCTTAGCGTCTGTGACAGGGGGGCCGGGCTACACCTTC
-,TRBJ2-3,-,TRBV5-1,CASSFSGSASGTDTQYF,TGCGCCAGCAGCTTTTCGGGGTCGGCGTCTGGCACAGATACGCAGTATTTT
-,TRBJ1-1,TRBD1,TRBV29-1,CSVDRASFF,TGCAGCGTCGACAGGGCGTCTTTCTTT
once,TRBJ1-3,TRBD1,TRBV19,CATGLQGSFGNTIYF,TGTGCCACCGGCTTACAGGGGTCCTTTGGAAACACCATATATTTT
few,TRBJ2-7,-,TRBV27,CASRSPYEQYF,TGTGCCAGCAGATCTCCCTACGAGCAGTACTTC
-,TRBJ2-7,TRBD1,TRBV2,CASTLDRGGYEQYF,TGTGCCAGCACTCTAGACAGGGGAGGCTACGAGCAGTACTTC
-,TRBJ2-1,TRBD2,TRBV5-1,CASSEGLAGINEQFF,TGCGCCAGCAGTGAGGGACTAGCGGGGATTAATGAGCAGTTCTTC
medium-sized,TRBJ1-2,-,TRBV11-1,CASSQRTVYGYTF,TGTGCCAGCAGCCAACGGACGGTCTATGGCTACACCTTC
-,TRBJ1-2,-,TRBV6-5,CASSYRGRGGYTF,TGTGCCAGCAGTTACCGGGGAAGAGGGGGCTACACCTTC
-,TRBJ1-3,-,TRBV5-1,CASSAQGSGNTIYF,TGCGCCAGCAGCGCACAGGGCTCTGGAAACACCATATATTTT
-,TRBJ2-7,TRBD2,TRBV29-1,CSVGSTSGGSREQYF,TGCAGCGTGGGGTCGACTAGCGGGGGGTCGAGAGAGCAGTACTTC
-,TRBJ1-2,-,TRBV7-9,CASSLVQVYGYTF,TGTGCCAGCAGCTTAGTACAGGTCTACGGCTACACCTTC
-,TRBJ2-6,-,TRBV7-2,CASSLGASSGANVLTF,TGTGCCAGCAGCTTAGGCGCCAGTTCTGGGGCCAACGTCCTGACTTTC
-,TRBJ1-5,-,TRBV18,CASSPGTSNQPQHF,TGTGCCAGCTCACCGGGGACTAGCAATCAGCCCCAGCATTTT
-,TRBJ2-7,-,TRBV19,CASSIEFGQGSYEQYF,TGTGCCAGTAGTATAGAATTCGGGCAGGGGTCTTACGAGCAGTACTTC
-,TRBJ1-1,-,TRBV6-5,CASSYRRGGTEAFF,TGTGCCAGCAGTTACCGGAGAGGAGGCACTGAAGCTTTCTTT
few,TRBJ2-3,TRBD2,TRBV6-5,CASGRGRQATDTQYF,TGTGCCAGCGGGAGGGGACGGCAGGCCACAGATACGCAGTATTTT
-,TRBJ2-1,-,TRBV27,CASSSSVGTSYNEQFF,TGTGCCAGCAGTTCCTCGGTCGGGACCTCCTACAATGAGCAGTTCTTC
-,TRBJ1-1,TRBD1,TRBV28,CASTLDRGRTEAFF,TGTGCCAGCACCTTAGACAGGGGGCGAACTGAAGCTTTCTTT
few,TRBJ2-7,TRBD1,TRBV6-1,CASSEPGGSVYEQYF,TGTGCCAGCAGTGAACCAGGGGGTTCCGTCTACGAGCAGTACTTC
-,TRBJ1-2,-,TRBV7-2,CASSVGIGTIYGYTF,TGTGCCAGCAGCGTAGGAATAGGGACTATATATGGCTACACCTTC
-,TRBJ1-6,-,TRBV21-1,CASQTRTGPSYNSPLHF,TGTGCCAGCCAAACCAGAACAGGGCCGTCCTATAATTCACCCCTCCACTTT
-,TRBJ1-2,TRBD1,TRBV4-2,CASSQASGGQLYGYTF,TGTGCCAGCAGCCAAGCTTCCGGGGGACAGCTCTATGGCTACACCTTC
-,TRBJ1-1,TRBD1,TRBV4-2,CASSFWTGGNTEAFF,TGTGCCAGCAGCTTTTGGACAGGGGGCAACACTGAAGCTTTCTTT
-,TRBJ2-3,-,TRBV4-2,CASSPYEGRRADTQYF,TGTGCCAGCAGCCCTTATGAGGGGCGCCGGGCAGATACGCAGTATTTT
-,TRBJ1-2,-,TRBV14,CASSQVPRGGDYGYTF,TGTGCCAGCAGCCAAGTTCCCAGGGGTGGTGACTATGGCTACACCTTC
-,TRBJ1-3,-,TRBV9,CASSVDGNSGNTIYF,TGTGCCAGCAGCGTAGATGGGAACTCTGGAAACACCATATATTTT
-,TRBJ1-5,-,TRBV6-5,CASSYSRAENQPQHF,TGTGCCAGCAGTTACTCCCGGGCAGAAAATCAGCCCCAGCATTTT